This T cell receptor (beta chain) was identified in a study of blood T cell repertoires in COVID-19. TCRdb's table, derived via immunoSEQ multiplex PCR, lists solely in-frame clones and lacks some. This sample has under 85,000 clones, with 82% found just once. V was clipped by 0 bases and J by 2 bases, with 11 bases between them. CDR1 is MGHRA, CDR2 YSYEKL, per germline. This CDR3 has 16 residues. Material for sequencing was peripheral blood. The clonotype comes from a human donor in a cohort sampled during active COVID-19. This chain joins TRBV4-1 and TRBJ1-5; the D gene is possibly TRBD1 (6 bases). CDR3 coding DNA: TGCGCCAGCAGCCAAGATAGGGGGAGGGGCAATCAGCCCCAGCATTTT. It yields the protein CASSQDRGRGNQPQHF.